This T cell receptor beta chain was sequenced in a study of beta chain features in type 1 diabetes. Study findings and constraints: TCRB repertoires of naive, central memory and Treg cells appeared more similar among patients than among healthy donors. Among patients with Type 1 diabetes, TCRB CDR3s were moderately but significantly shorter in every one of the four CD4+ subsets. A cDNA-based sequencing approach could over-represent cells with high TCR expression. The question left open here concerned HLA type influencing TCRB rearrangement.

V was shortened by 3 bases and J by 6 bases, with 6 bases between the two germline ends. In germline, CDR1 is SGHRS, CDR2 YFSETQ. The length of the CDR3 is 12 residues. Stem cell-like memory, regulatory, central memory and naive CD4+ cells were sorted via CD45RO/CCR7/CD25/CD127/CD95/CD27. This clone came up a few times. Its matching antigen is unknown. Expressed TCRB transcripts were sequenced because the isolated RNA had all been reverse transcribed beforehand. Assay used: immunoSEQ multiplex PCR; TCRdb lists only in-frame clones, some missing. The data contain 20,000 to 30,000 clones, approximately 69% of them singletons.

The sequence came from a man between 18 and 29 years old with type 1 diabetes. Sequencing was done on a sample of Tregs from blood. The rearrangement links TRBV5-1 to TRBJ2-2, with a tentative D call TRBD2 (5 bases). In DNA, the CDR3 is TGCGCCAGCAGCTCCGGGGCCGGGGAGCTGTTTTTT. Protein sequence: CASSSGAGELFF.